This T cell receptor beta chain was observed in a study of Ad26.COV2.S vaccination and SARS-CoV-2 variants. Regarding treatment: over 15 received Ad26.COV2.S at low or high dose, single or two shots; five or six received placebo; per-sample allocation not given. Samples were taken on day 63 after the first vaccine or placebo injection. This table comes from immunoSEQ multiplex PCR, and its TCRdb copy is limited to in-frame clones, with some not included. The sample consists of over 400,000 clones, about 92% of them appearing once. Sample: peripheral blood, taken in a trial of Ad26.COV2.S vaccine versus placebo. The clonotype was recovered from a person between 18 and 60 years old who received the Ad26.COV2.S COVID-19 vaccine or a placebo.

This chain's CDR3 is CASSFPASGRLGTGELFF. CDR3 DNA: TGTGCCAGCAGCTTTCCAGCTAGCGGGAGATTGGGTACCGGGGAGCTGTTTTTT. The chain employs TRBV7-9 and TRBJ2-2; 10 bases match TRBD2. In germline, CDR1 is SEHNR, CDR2 FQNEAQ (reference sequence). CDR3 size: 18 residues. V dropped 3 bases and J dropped 5; count of bases not matched to a gene: 12.